Following are 11 T cell receptor beta chains from one sample sequenced in a study of cytotoxic CD8 clonotypes in ibrutinib-treated CLL. The repertoire was sequenced with immunoSEQ multiplex PCR; TCRdb's copy has only in-frame clones and lacks some. The table shows 20,000 to 25,000 clones, with over 65% occurring only once. The sample was PBMCs, taken before ibrutinib treatment. The receptors stem from a human donor with chronic lymphocytic leukemia.

The chain combines TRBV18 with TRBJ2-5, with D tentatively TRBD1 (5 bases). The CDR3 loop spans 12 amino acids. V was cut by 5 bases and J by 2 bases, with 6 bases left in between. Germline V CDR1 and CDR2: KGHSH, LQKENI. This CDR3 reads CASSSGQETQYF. In DNA, the CDR3 is TGTGCCAGCTCATCAGGGCAAGAGACCCAGTACTTC.

This clone was found a few times. The chain uses TRBV7-9 and TRBJ2-2; 9 positions match TRBD1. CDR3 length: 17 amino acids. The germline CDR1 and CDR2 sequences are SEHNR and FQNEAQ (reference sequence). J was trimmed by 5 bases and V by 2 bases; bases with no gene match: 9. CDR3 protein: CASSLLDRDRETGELFF. CDR3 in DNA: TGTGCCAGCAGCTTACTCGACCGGGACAGGGAAACCGGGGAGCTGTTTTTT. Combining the CDR3 with reference TRBV7-9 and TRBJ2-2 gives the whole variable domain DTGVSQNPRHKITKRGQNVTFRCDPISEHNRLYWYRQTLGQGPEFLTYFQNEAQLEKSRLLSDRFSAERPKGSFSTLEIQRTEQGDSAMYLCASSLLDRDRETGELFFGEGSRLTVL.

The gene calls are TRBV19 and TRBJ1-1; D is ambiguous. Germline CDR1 reads LNHDA; CDR2 reads SQIVND (reference sequence). This CDR3 is 13 amino acids long. Trimming left V 8 bases short and J 1 base short, with 11 bases between. Here the CDR3 reads CASSPTRNTEAFF. In nucleotides, the CDR3 is TGTGCCAGTTCGCCTACTCGGAACACTGAAGCTTTCTTT.

This clone was seen a handful of times. The V and J genes are TRBV13 and TRBJ2-4; D is unresolved. The CDR3 has 14 residues. Looked up from germline, CDR1 is PRHDT and CDR2 is FYEKMQ (reference sequence). Deletions cut 8 bases from V and 0 bases from J, with 11 bases between. The DNA of the CDR3 is TGTGCCAGCCCCCTTTCTGTAGCCAAAAACATTCAGTACTTC. Its protein product is CASPLSVAKNIQYF.

This sequence joins TRBV9 and TRBJ2-1, with unresolved D. The CDR3 length is 16 residues. V lost 2 bases, J lost 3 bases, and 15 bases lay in between. The V gene's germline CDR1 is SGDLS and CDR2 YYNGEE. CDR3 nucleotide sequence: TGTGCCAGCAGCGTTGCCGGTCAGAGAGGCTACAATGAGCAGTTCTTC. This encodes CASSVAGQRGYNEQFF.

J is TRBJ2-7 and V is TRBV27, with TRBD2 matching 14 bases. Trimming cost V 6 bases and J 3 bases; bases outside gene matches: 4. The CDR3 totals 15 residues. Germline CDR1 is MNHEY and CDR2 is SMNVEV (reference sequence). This chain's CDR3 is CASSLGLAGGYEQYF. For the CDR3, the DNA is TGTGCCAGCAGCCTTGGACTAGCGGGAGGCTACGAGCAGTACTTC.

This rearrangement joins TRBV6-1 to TRBJ2-2; 7 bases are shared with TRBD1. Germline CDR1 MNHNS, CDR2 SASEGT. J lost 3 bases, V lost 6 bases, and 4 bases had no gene match. CDR3 length: 14 residues. This CDR3 reads CASSGDRYTGELFF. The CDR3 region has the DNA TGTGCCAGCAGCGGGGACAGATACACCGGGGAGCTGTTTTTT.

The rearrangement uses TRBV6-1 and TRBJ2-7; possible D gene TRBD2, 6 bases. Deletions cut 6 bases from V and 6 bases from J, with 12 bases between. The length of the CDR3 is 12 residues. The germline gives CDR1 MNHNS, CDR2 SASEGT. In DNA, the CDR3 is TGTGCCAGCAGCAAGGCCGGGAGCGAGCAGTACTTC. Amino acids: CASSKAGSEQYF.

There are a few counts of this clone. This sequence joins TRBV4-1 and TRBJ1-1; the D gene is possibly TRBD1 (6 bases). Germline loops: CDR1 MGHRA, CDR2 YSYEKL. The CDR3 covers 15 residues. Trimming stripped 2 bases from V and 1 base from J, with 11 bases between. The CDR3 bases are TGCGCCAGCAGCCAACGGACAGACCAGAACACTGAAGCTTTCTTT. Translation: CASSQRTDQNTEAFF.

V gene TRBV13 combines with J gene TRBJ2-2; 8 nucleotides line up with TRBD2. Germline trimming cut 5 bases from V and 6 bases from J; bases unmatched to any gene: 11. Per germline, CDR1 PRHDT and CDR2 FYEKMQ (reference sequence). CDR3 size: 16 residues. CDR3 protein: CASSPSVGGRSGELFF. CDR3 DNA: TGTGCCAGCAGCCCCAGTGTGGGCGGGAGGTCCGGGGAGCTGTTTTTT.

The rearrangement links TRBV10-3 to TRBJ2-2; D unresolved. V lost 10 bases to trimming and J lost 7 bases, with 16 bases between them. The length of the CDR3 is 13 residues. The germline V gene encodes CDR1 ENHRY and CDR2 SYGVKD. CDR3 in amino acids: CATIPSVGGELFF. DNA of the CDR3: TGTGCCACCATACCCAGCGTGGGCGGGGAGCTGTTTTTT.